The 19 T cell receptor beta chains below all came from one sample that was sequenced in a study of sequential checkpoint blockade in melanoma. Data came from immunoSEQ multiplex PCR; TCRdb stores just in-frame clones and leaves some out. In the table there are around 12,000 clones, less than 75% of which are singletons. Treatment meaning: randomized to nivolumab then ipilimumab (arm A) or the reverse (arm B). The sample in question was CD8+ T cells sorted from blood (inferred from file names), obtained from a patient given nivolumab and ipilimumab in sequence. The receptors come from a human donor with melanoma.

This chain links TRBV7-9 with TRBJ2-1, with TRBD2 as a possible D gene (6 bases). The germline V gene has CDR1 SEHNR and CDR2 FQNEAQ (reference sequence). V lost 0 bases, J lost 0 bases, and 15 bases lay in between. The CDR3 consists of 18 residues. The CDR3 DNA is TGTGCCAGCAGCTTAGCGGCTTGGGAGGTGAGCTCCTACAATGAGCAGTTCTTC. It encodes CASSLAAWEVSSYNEQFF.

The genes are TRBV28 and TRBJ2-4; TRBD2 is a possible D gene (5 bases). Per germline, CDR1 MDHEN and CDR2 SYDVKM. The CDR3 sequence is 12 residues long. V shed 2 bases and J shed 8 bases, with 7 bases lying between them. The CDR3 sequence: CASSLGRDIQYF. DNA of the CDR3: TGTGCCAGCAGTTTAGGGAGAGACATTCAGTACTTC.

The rearrangement joins TRBV5-1 to TRBJ2-1; 8 nucleotides line up with TRBD2. V was pared by 0 bases and J by 4 bases, with 9 bases of the junction left unmatched. Germline CDR1 and CDR2: SGHRS and YFSETQ. The CDR3 runs 17 residues. Here the CDR3 DNA reads TGCGCCAGCAGCTTGGGCCTCATAGCGGGAATATACAATGAGCAGTTCTTC. Protein: CASSLGLIAGIYNEQFF.

The genes are TRBV5-1 and TRBJ1-1; D remains unclear. This CDR3 has 15 amino acids. Trimming left V 1 base short and J 5 bases short, with 15 bases between. Germline V lookup: CDR1 SGHRS, CDR2 YFSETQ. This CDR3 reads CASSLSPVLSTEAFF. CDR3 coding DNA: TGCGCCAGCAGCTTGTCCCCGGTCCTATCAACTGAAGCTTTCTTT. Combining the CDR3 with reference TRBV5-1 and TRBJ1-1 gives the whole variable domain KAGVTQTPRYLIKTRGQQVTLSCSPISGHRSVSWYQQTPGQGLQFLFEYFSETQRNKGNFPGRFSGRQFSNSRSEMNVSTLELGDSALYLCASSLSPVLSTEAFFGQGTRLTVV.

By its share, this clone is medium-sized. This chain links TRBV6-5 with TRBJ1-2; D might be TRBD1 (5 bases). This CDR3 is built from 13 residues. Germline CDR1 reads MNHEY; CDR2 reads SVGAGI. V lost 6 bases and J lost 4, with 12 bases in between. The CDR3, as DNA: TGTGCCAGCAGCAGACAGAGTTTCTATGGCTACACCTTC. Amino acid sequence: CASSRQSFYGYTF.

This clone was counted a single time. The chain uses TRBV19 and TRBJ1-1; 7 bases match TRBD1. J gave up 1 base and V 5 bases, and 4 bases lay outside the gene matches. The CDR3 sequence is 14 residues long. Germline assignment: CDR1 LNHDA and CDR2 SQIVND (reference sequence). CDR3 DNA: TGTGCCAGTAGTGTCCGACAGGGGAACACTGAAGCTTTCTTT. This encodes CASSVRQGNTEAFF.

In its sample, this clone was seen a few times. The J gene is TRBJ1-5, the V gene TRBV6-5; weak D call: TRBD1 (5 bases). Germline V CDR1 and CDR2: MNHEY, SVGAGI. V dropped 7 bases and J dropped 13 bases, with 14 bases sitting between them. The CDR3 contains 11 residues. The CDR3 DNA is TGTGCCAGCAAGGGCCCAGCAGGGCAGCATTTT. Its protein product is CASKGPAGQHF.

A few counts support this clone. The gene calls are TRBV20-1 and TRBJ1-2; TRBD1 aligns across 8 bases. Unmatched junction bases numbered 4, after V lost 5 bases and J lost 8 bases. Germline CDR1 reads DFQATT; CDR2 reads SNEGSKA (reference sequence). The CDR3 consists of 11 residues. CDR3 coding DNA: TGCAGTGCTGATGGACAGGGCGGCTACACCTTC. This codes for CSADGQGGYTF.

This clone rates as medium-sized. This chain connects TRBV18 to TRBJ1-5, with TRBD1 identical over 9 bases. V lost 6 bases and J lost 7; bases outside the gene matches: 7. The CDR3 is 14 amino acids. Germline V gene lookup returns CDR1 KGHSH and CDR2 LQKENI. The CDR3 DNA reads TGTGCCAGCTCTCGGGACAGGGAGTACCAGCCCCAGCATTTT. It is translated as CASSRDREYQPQHF.

The chain combines TRBV21-1 with TRBJ2-3; TRBD2 reflects the table's D call only, with no check against the DNA. TRBV21-1 corresponds to a pseudogene. The CDR3 covers 14 residues. CDR3 DNA: TGTGCCAGCAGTAAGGGGGGGGCAAGGGATACGCAGTATTTT. Translation gives CASSKGGARDTQYF.

This clone was recorded only once. The chain carries TRBV19 and TRBJ2-5; D possibly corresponds to TRBD1 (6 bases). The DNA end is a closer match to TRBJ2-7, so the J assignment may be wrong. The CDR3 spans 12 residues. Germline V lookup: CDR1 LNHDA, CDR2 SQIVND (reference sequence). The CDR3 region has the DNA TGTGCCTCGGCCAGGGGTTACTACGAGCAGTACTTC. This encodes CASARGYYEQYF.

The CDR3 sequence: CASSIGGAGTGELFF. DNA for the CDR3: TGTGCCAGTAGTATAGGGGGCGCAGGGACCGGGGAGCTGTTTTTT. The J gene is TRBJ2-2, the V gene TRBV19, with D perhaps TRBD1 (5 bases). The CDR3 is 15 residues long. The germline CDR1 and CDR2 sequences are LNHDA and SQIVND (reference sequence). V gave up 1 base and J gave up 5 bases, with 11 bases separating them. The whole variable domain, filled in from reference TRBV19 and TRBJ2-2, reads DGGITQSPKYLFRKEGQNVTLSCEQNLNHDAMYWYRQDPGQGLRLIYYSQIVNDFQKGDIAEGYSVSREKKESFPLTVTSAQKNPTAFYLCASSIGGAGTGELFFGEGSRLTVL.

The CDR3 loop reads CAWSPSGSSYEQYF. CDR3 DNA sequence: TGTGCCTGGAGTCCTAGCGGGAGCTCCTACGAGCAGTACTTC. The genes are TRBV30 and TRBJ2-7; TRBD2 agrees at 10 bases. CDR3 size: 14 residues. Per the germline V gene, CDR1 is GTSNPN and CDR2 is SVGIG (reference sequence). V was pared by 2 bases and J by 0 bases, with 1 base of the junction left unmatched. Together with reference TRBV30 and TRBJ2-7, the CDR3 gives the full variable domain: SQTIHQWPATLVQPVGSPLSLECTVEGTSNPNLYWYRQAAGRGLQLLFYSVGIGQISSEVPQNLSASRPQDRQFILSSKKLLLSDSGFYLCAWSPSGSSYEQYFGPGTRLTVT.

The V call is TRBV18, the J call TRBJ1-1; D gene ambiguous. Germline loops: CDR1 KGHSH, CDR2 LQKENI. Deletions cut 6 bases from V and 1 base from J, with 21 bases between. The CDR3 has 17 amino acids. CDR3 DNA sequence: TGTGCCAGCTCCACGCGCATGAGGATTCAAGGGAACACTGAAGCTTTCTTT. It translates to CASSTRMRIQGNTEAFF.

V usage is TRBV4-1 and J usage is TRBJ1-1; TRBD1 is a possible D gene (5 bases). This CDR3 region has 15 residues. V was clipped by 4 bases and J by 4 bases, with 16 bases between them. CDR1 is MGHRA and CDR2 is YSYEKL in the germline V gene. CDR3 bases: TGCGCCAGCAGCCTGGAGCCGTCCGGGGGCACTGAAGCTTTCTTT. Encoded protein: CASSLEPSGGTEAFF.

CDR3: CASSLVTGGLGTEAFF. The CDR3 DNA is TGTGCCAGCAGCTTAGTCACAGGGGGCCTTGGGACTGAAGCTTTCTTT. This chain connects TRBV7-9 to TRBJ1-1, with 9 bases fitting TRBD1. Unmatched junction bases numbered 8, after V lost 1 base and J lost 5 bases. CDR1 is SEHNR and CDR2 is FQNEAQ in the germline V gene (reference sequence). The CDR3 loop spans 16 amino acids.

This clone has a handful of counts. The chain links TRBV13 to TRBJ1-1; 9 positions agree with TRBD1. The CDR3 has 14 amino acids. Unmatched junction bases numbered 8, after V lost 8 bases and J lost 4 bases. Per germline, CDR1 PRHDT and CDR2 FYEKMQ (reference sequence). The CDR3 bases are TGTGCCAGCCAACAGGGGGCCATTACCACTGAAGCTTTCTTT. This encodes CASQQGAITTEAFF.

This clone is a singleton in its sample. The chain carries TRBV27 and TRBJ2-6, with unresolved D. Trimming took off 3 bases at V and 0 bases at J, with 12 bases between the two ends. The germline V gene encodes CDR1 MNHEY and CDR2 SMNVEV (reference sequence). This CDR3 contains 17 residues. The CDR3 DNA reads TGTGCCAGCAGTTTCACCGGGTCTCTCTCTGGGGCCAACGTCCTGACTTTC. This translates into CASSFTGSLSGANVLTF. Full variable domain (rest looked up from reference TRBV27 and TRBJ2-6): EAQVTQNPRYLITVTGKKLTVTCSQNMNHEYMSWYRQDPGLGLRQIYYSMNVEVTDKGDVPEGYKVSRKEKRNFPLILESPSPNQTSLYFCASSFTGSLSGANVLTFGAGSRLTVL.

This chain joins TRBV5-1 and TRBJ1-1, with D perhaps matching TRBD1 (6 bases). This CDR3 region has 14 residues. The ends were cut back, 0 bases at V and 1 base at J, with 7 bases in the middle. CDR1 and CDR2 from the germline V gene are SGHRS and YFSETQ. This CDR3 reads CASSLEQGNTEAFF. The CDR3 coding sequence is TGCGCCAGCAGCTTGGAACAGGGGAACACTGAAGCTTTCTTT. Full variable domain (remainder filled in from reference TRBV5-1 and TRBJ1-1): KAGVTQTPRYLIKTRGQQVTLSCSPISGHRSVSWYQQTPGQGLQFLFEYFSETQRNKGNFPGRFSGRQFSNSRSEMNVSTLELGDSALYLCASSLEQGNTEAFFGQGTRLTVV.